These 29 T cell receptor beta chains were all obtained from the same sample, sequenced in a study of T cell responses to AZD1222 COVID-19 vaccine. TCRdb's table, derived via immunoSEQ multiplex PCR, lists solely in-frame clones and lacks some. The sample has tens of thousands of clones, 88% seen once. The specimen comprised peripheral blood, sampled on day 0 of AZD1222 vaccination. These receptors originate from an adult in good health.

The chain combines TRBV18 with TRBJ2-7; a possible D gene is TRBD1 (6 bases). V gave up 4 bases and J gave up 7 bases, with 14 bases separating them. In germline, CDR1 is KGHSH, CDR2 LQKENI. There are 13 residues in the CDR3. The CDR3 sequence: CASSLQQGGEQYF. CDR3 in DNA: TGTGCCAGCTCACTTCAACAGGGCGGAGAGCAGTACTTC.

The rearrangement links TRBV4-2 to TRBJ1-6, with TRBD1 identical over 7 bases. The CDR3 sequence is 17 residues long. The trim removed 0 bases at V and 6 bases at J, leaving 8 bases unmatched. In germline, CDR1 is LGHNA, CDR2 YNFKEQ. In nucleotides, the CDR3 is TGTGCCAGCAGCCAAGATCGGCAGGGGGTAGTTAATTCACCCCTCCACTTT. It specifies CASSQDRQGVVNSPLHF.

V and J are TRBV2 and TRBJ2-7, with unresolved D. Trimming stripped 10 bases from V and 3 bases from J, with 13 bases between. The CDR3 extends over 12 amino acids. Germline CDR1 SNHLY, CDR2 FYNNEI. The CDR3 sequence is CATKSPGYEQYF. The CDR3 nucleotides read TGTGCCACCAAGAGCCCGGGCTACGAGCAGTACTTC.

The genes are TRBV4-1 and TRBJ2-1, with no clear D. This CDR3 has 14 amino acids. V was clipped by 1 base and J by 6 bases, with 10 bases between them. Germline CDR1 reads MGHRA; CDR2 reads YSYEKL. The CDR3 loop is CASSQVGESNEQFF. CDR3 nucleotides: TGCGCCAGCAGCCAAGTGGGCGAGAGCAATGAGCAGTTCTTC.

This clone was observed a few times. This sample includes further DNA sequences coding for the same CDR3. The J gene is TRBJ2-7, the V gene TRBV5-1; perhaps TRBD1 as D (5 bases). The CDR3 has 13 amino acids. V was cut by 2 bases and J by 0 bases, with 6 bases left in between. The germline V gene has CDR1 SGHRS and CDR2 YFSETQ. Here the CDR3 reads CASSLGHSYEQYF. The CDR3 coding sequence is TGCGCCAGCAGCTTAGGACACTCCTACGAGCAGTACTTC.

The rearrangement joins TRBV3-1 (or the pseudogene TRBV3-2) to TRBJ2-5, with 7 bases that match TRBD1. Per germline, CDR1 LGHDT and CDR2 YNNKEL (reference sequence). This CDR3 has 14 residues. V shed 3 bases, J shed 5 bases, and the junction held 6 bases outside the gene matches. CDR3 sequence: CASSQEQGWETQYF. CDR3 nucleotides: TGTGCCAGCAGCCAGGAACAGGGGTGGGAGACCCAGTACTTC.

In its sample, this clone was seen a few times. V is TRBV18 and J is TRBJ2-4; TRBD2 aligns across 10 bases. Germline values: CDR1 KGHSH, CDR2 LQKENI. V shed 1 base, J shed 7 bases, and the junction held 7 bases outside the gene matches. The CDR3 covers 16 residues. The CDR3 coding sequence is TGTGCCAGCTCACCACGACAGCGGGAGGGCGGCAACATTCAGTACTTC. Amino acid sequence: CASSPRQREGGNIQYF.

This chain connects TRBV4-2 to TRBJ2-7, with unresolved D. Germline lookup yields CDR1 LGHNA and CDR2 YNFKEQ. This CDR3 is 13 amino acids long. Trimming pared 0 bases from V and 3 bases from J, leaving 6 bases between. CDR3 sequence: CASSQDGFYEQYF. The CDR3 DNA reads as TGTGCCAGCAGCCAAGACGGCTTCTACGAGCAGTACTTC.

V gene TRBV30 combines with J gene TRBJ2-4, with D hard to call. The CDR3 is 12 amino acids. V was cut by 0 bases and J by 7 bases, with 7 bases left in between. CDR1 and CDR2 from the germline V gene are GTSNPN and SVGIG (reference sequence). CDR3 DNA sequence: TGTGCCTGGAGTGTAGGAGTGAACATTCAGTACTTC. This encodes CAWSVGVNIQYF.

The chain recombines TRBV5-1 with TRBJ2-3; either TRBD1 or TRBD2 may fit D (5 bases each). The V end lost 3 bases, the J end lost 9 bases, and 17 bases lay between the germline ends. CDR3 size: 14 residues. Germline assignment: CDR1 SGHRS and CDR2 YFSETQ. The CDR3 nucleotides read TGCGCCAGCAGCTCCACCCCCGCTGAGGGGACGCAGTATTTT. Amino acid sequence: CASSSTPAEGTQYF.

The chain joins TRBV14 to TRBJ2-3, with a possible D match to TRBD1 (6 bases). The CDR3 spans 13 residues. The germline gives CDR1 SGHDN, CDR2 FVKESK. Trimming pared 4 bases from V and 10 bases from J, leaving 15 bases between. The CDR3 reads CASSPTRSGAQYF. The CDR3 DNA reads as TGTGCCAGCAGCCCAACTAGATCAGGGGCGCAGTATTTT.

The V gene is TRBV14, the J gene TRBJ2-3; 9 nucleotides line up with TRBD1. The CDR3 is made up of 15 amino acids. Germline values: CDR1 SGHDN, CDR2 FVKESK. V lost 4 bases and J lost 8; bases outside the gene matches: 10. CDR3 DNA: TGTGCCAGCAGCCCGACGGGACAGGGAAGTTCTACGCAGTATTTT. Translating it yields CASSPTGQGSSTQYF.

This clone was observed a handful of times. V is TRBV6-1 and J is TRBJ1-4, with a tentative D call TRBD1 (5 bases). The CDR3 length is 16 residues. CDR1 is MNHNS and CDR2 is SASEGT in the germline V gene. With 1 base removed from V and 5 bases from J, the gap between germline ends came to 14 bases. In DNA, the CDR3 is TGTGCCAGCAGTGAAGTGGCAGGGCAGGGAAATGAAAAACTGTTTTTT. Protein product: CASSEVAGQGNEKLFF.

The gene calls are TRBV19 and TRBJ2-1, with 10 bases matching TRBD2. The CDR3 is made up of 16 amino acids. V lost 3 bases, J lost 2 bases, and 4 bases stayed unmatched. From germline, CDR1 is LNHDA and CDR2 SQIVND (reference sequence). The chain's CDR3 is CASSIQSGRAYNEQFF. In nucleotides, the CDR3 is TGTGCCAGTAGTATCCAAAGCGGGAGGGCCTACAATGAGCAGTTCTTC. Filled out from reference TRBV19 and TRBJ2-1, the complete variable domain reads DGGITQSPKYLFRKEGQNVTLSCEQNLNHDAMYWYRQDPGQGLRLIYYSQIVNDFQKGDIAEGYSVSREKKESFPLTVTSAQKNPTAFYLCASSIQSGRAYNEQFFGPGTRLTVL.

This chain links TRBV5-1 with TRBJ2-1, with 10 bases matching TRBD2. Germline V CDR1 and CDR2: SGHRS, YFSETQ. The CDR3 is made up of 15 amino acids. V lost 4 bases, J lost 8 bases, and 9 bases stayed unmatched. CDR3 region: CASSQLAGKGYEQFF. For the CDR3, the DNA is TGCGCCAGCAGCCAACTAGCGGGGAAAGGGTATGAGCAGTTCTTC.

The gene calls are TRBV24-1 and TRBJ2-7; 13 nucleotides match TRBD2. Germline CDR1 reads KGHDR; CDR2 reads SFDVKD. V gave up 8 bases and J gave up 6 bases; unmatched junction bases: 6. This CDR3 has 14 residues. The CDR3: CATTGLAGEGEQYF. DNA for the CDR3: TGTGCCACCACTGGACTAGCGGGAGAGGGCGAGCAGTACTTC.

The chain is built from TRBV18 and TRBJ1-2; D perhaps matches TRBD1 (6 bases). CDR3 size: 13 residues. The germline V and J ends were trimmed by 1 base and 11 bases, with 14 bases remaining between them. Germline V gene lookup returns CDR1 KGHSH and CDR2 LQKENI. This chain's CDR3 is CASSPQRQARYTF. For the CDR3, the DNA is TGTGCCAGCTCACCACAGAGACAGGCTAGGTACACCTTC.

V gene TRBV6-4 combines with J gene TRBJ2-1, with D tentatively TRBD1 (5 bases). The CDR3 has 14 residues. Trimming removed 5 bases at V and 1 base at J, with 9 bases between. Germline assignment: CDR1 MRHNA and CDR2 SNTAGT. The CDR3 sequence is CASSTTGSYNEQFF. The CDR3 DNA sequence: TGTGCCAGCAGTACTACAGGTTCCTACAATGAGCAGTTCTTC.

The genes are TRBV18 and TRBJ2-5, with 9 bases that match TRBD2. V lost 4 bases and J lost 2; bases outside the gene matches: 2. This CDR3 spans 14 amino acids. Germline lookup yields CDR1 KGHSH and CDR2 LQKENI. The CDR3 spells CASSLRGGQETQYF. CDR3 in DNA: TGTGCCAGCTCACTGCGGGGGGGACAAGAGACCCAGTACTTC.

The chain joins TRBV6-1 to TRBJ1-3, with a weak D call TRBD1 (6 bases). Germline CDR1 and CDR2: MNHNS and SASEGT. V was shortened by 3 bases and J by 4 bases, with 13 bases between the two germline ends. The CDR3 is made up of 15 amino acids. CDR3 amino acids: CASSDSGGAGNTIYF. The CDR3 DNA reads as TGTGCCAGCAGTGATTCGGGGGGCGCCGGAAACACCATATATTTT.

The genes are TRBV11-2 and TRBJ2-5; 13 bases are a match to TRBD2. This CDR3 contains 16 residues. J was trimmed by 2 bases and V by 1 base; bases with no gene match: 1. Per germline, CDR1 SGHAT and CDR2 FQNNGV. In nucleotides, the CDR3 is TGTGCCAGCAGCTTAGGGGGACTAGCGGGGCAAGAGACCCAGTACTTC. Its translation: CASSLGGLAGQETQYF.

This chain connects TRBV4-3 to TRBJ1-6, with D tentatively TRBD1 (6 bases). Germline lookup yields CDR1 LGHNA and CDR2 YSLEER. The CDR3 spans 17 residues. V lost 0 bases, J lost 5 bases, and 14 bases lay in between. The CDR3, as DNA: TGCGCCAGCAGCCAAGATCGCAGGGGCGCGAATAATTCACCCCTCCACTTT. It yields the protein CASSQDRRGANNSPLHF.

This clone was observed once. The J gene is TRBJ2-1, the V gene TRBV6-5; the match to TRBD2 covers 8 bases. V gave up 6 bases and J gave up 7 bases; unmatched junction bases: 8. The CDR3 contains 14 residues. Looked up from germline, CDR1 is MNHEY and CDR2 is SVGAGI. CDR3 in DNA: TGTGCCAGCAGCCCGGGACTAGAACTGAATGAGCAGTTCTTC. Protein product: CASSPGLELNEQFF.

The rearrangement joins TRBV28 to TRBJ1-2; the D is unclear. CDR1 is MDHEN, CDR2 SYDVKM, per germline. Between the trimmed V and J ends, which lost 2 bases and 8 bases, there was a span of 15 bases. There are 14 residues in the CDR3. CDR3 sequence reads: CASSLGQSGGGYTF. CDR3 DNA sequence: TGTGCCAGCAGTTTAGGGCAGTCCGGTGGGGGCTACACCTTC.

The genes are TRBV14 and TRBJ2-7; tentative D call: TRBD2 (5 bases). V was shortened by 4 bases and J by 3 bases, with 7 bases between the two germline ends. The CDR3 sequence is 12 residues long. Per germline, CDR1 SGHDN and CDR2 FVKESK. The CDR3 region has the DNA TGTGCCAGCAGCCTCCGGGACTACGAGCAGTACTTC. Translated: CASSLRDYEQYF.

V and J are TRBV11-3 and TRBJ2-7, with 9 positions matching TRBD1. The CDR3 loop spans 14 amino acids. J gave up 0 bases and V 5 bases, and 2 bases lay outside the gene matches. Germline-derived CDR1 and CDR2 are SGHNT and YENEEA. CDR3 sequence reads: CASSKGQGSYEQYF. The CDR3 bases are TGTGCCAGCAGCAAGGGACAGGGCTCCTACGAGCAGTACTTC.

The chain recombines TRBV7-9 with TRBJ1-5, with D uncertain. The V end was cut by 5 bases, the J end by 6 bases, with 8 bases between. Germline assignment: CDR1 SEHNR and CDR2 FQNEAQ (reference sequence). The CDR3 totals 12 residues. CDR3 in DNA: TGTGCCAGCAGCCGGGGTGCTCAGCCCCAGCATTTT. It encodes CASSRGAQPQHF.

V is TRBV28 and J is TRBJ2-1; D gene ambiguous. There are 13 residues in the CDR3. Trimming removed 5 bases from V and 6 bases from J, with 11 bases in between. CDR1 is MDHEN and CDR2 is SYDVKM in the germline V gene. CDR3 DNA: TGTGCCAGCAGTCCCCTCGGCGGCAATGAGCAGTTCTTC. It yields the protein CASSPLGGNEQFF.

The V gene is TRBV12-3 or TRBV12-4, the J gene TRBJ2-5, with D hard to call. The CDR3 length is 13 residues. V lost 3 bases to trimming and J lost 4 bases, with 9 bases between them. The CDR3 nucleotides read TGTGCCAGCAGTTTGCAGGTCCGAGAGACCCAGTACTTC. The encoded protein is CASSLQVRETQYF.